Each of the 16 T cell receptor beta chains below was sequenced from the same sample in a study of T cell responses to AZD1222 COVID-19 vaccine. The protocol was immunoSEQ multiplex PCR, while the TCRdb copy is restricted to in-frame clones and leaves out a portion. The repertoire holds 55,000 to 80,000 clones, with 84% as singletons. The sequencing here drew on peripheral blood, taken on day 0 of AZD1222 vaccination. Receptors originate from an adult in good health.

The genes are TRBV10-3 and TRBJ1-1, with 7 bases aligning to TRBD1. V shed 6 bases, J shed 0 bases, and the junction held 4 bases outside the gene matches. The CDR3 covers 14 residues. Germline V gene sequence: CDR1 ENHRY, CDR2 SYGVKD. CDR3 nucleotides: TGTGCCATCAGAGACGGGACAGTGAACACTGAAGCTTTCTTT. This translates into CAIRDGTVNTEAFF.

This chain links TRBV7-9 with TRBJ2-5; TRBD2 is a possible D gene (6 bases). Looked up from germline, CDR1 is SEHNR and CDR2 is FQNEAQ (reference sequence). Trimming pared 5 bases from V and 0 bases from J, leaving 10 bases between. CDR3 size: 14 residues. Here the CDR3 DNA reads TGTGCCAGCAGCCTATGGGACTACCAAGAGACCCAGTACTTC. It yields the protein CASSLWDYQETQYF. The variable domain in full, completed from reference TRBV7-9 and TRBJ2-5, reads DTGVSQNPRHKITKRGQNVTFRCDPISEHNRLYWYRQTLGQGPEFLTYFQNEAQLEKSRLLSDRFSAERPKGSFSTLEIQRTEQGDSAMYLCASSLWDYQETQYFGPGTRLLVL.

DNA for the CDR3: TGTGCCAGAAGCTTGTTTACAGGCTTGGATGGCTACACCTTC. This gives the protein CARSLFTGLDGYTF. This chain connects TRBV5-3 to TRBJ1-2; possible D gene TRBD1, 5 bases. TRBV5-3 is sorted into the ORF group, with uncertain function. CDR3 size: 14 residues. Deletions cut 1 base from V and 6 bases from J, with 13 bases between.

The V call is TRBV27, the J call TRBJ2-3, with TRBD2 identical over 15 bases. Germline CDR1 MNHEY, CDR2 SMNVEV (reference sequence). After removal of 4 bases from V and 2 bases from J, the junction contained 4 bases not matched to a gene. The CDR3 totals 17 residues. CDR3 protein: CASSSGTSGGPTDTQYF. The CDR3 nucleotides are TGTGCCAGCAGTTCCGGGACTAGCGGGGGGCCCACAGATACGCAGTATTTT.

The gene calls are TRBV19 and TRBJ2-7; no firm D call. The ends were cut back, 5 bases at V and 3 bases at J, with 14 bases in the middle. This CDR3 is 14 amino acids long. Germline V gene data show CDR1 as LNHDA and CDR2 as SQIVND (reference sequence). The CDR3 is CASSSTRQGYEQYF. CDR3 nucleotides: TGTGCCAGTAGTTCAACTCGACAAGGCTACGAGCAGTACTTC.

The chain is built from TRBV4-1 and TRBJ2-1, with 11 bases matching TRBD2. Germline CDR1 and CDR2: MGHRA and YSYEKL. V shed 4 bases and J 1 base; nucleotides not matched to a gene: 9. CDR3 length: 18 amino acids. The CDR3 bases are TGCGCCAGCAGCCCCGTTTTTAGCGGGGGGGGATCCTACAATGAGCAGTTCTTC. Translating gives CASSPVFSGGGSYNEQFF.

The rearrangement links TRBV2 to TRBJ2-3, with a weak D call TRBD2 (7 bases). Looked up from germline, CDR1 is SNHLY and CDR2 is FYNNEI. The V end lost 1 base, the J end lost 5 bases, and 13 bases lay between the germline ends. The CDR3 sequence is 15 residues long. The CDR3, as DNA: TGTGCCAGCAGTGAAGAGGGGGGGGCTGTAGATACGCAGTATTTT. Residues: CASSEEGGAVDTQYF.

This clone was detected only a few times. Written as DNA, the CDR3 is TGCGCCAGCAGCCAAGTACAGACAGTCTATGGCTACACCTTC. Translating it yields CASSQVQTVYGYTF. The chain is built from TRBV4-3 and TRBJ1-2; perhaps TRBD1 as D (5 bases). The CDR3 runs to 14 residues. Deletions cut 1 base from V and 4 bases from J, with 10 bases between. Germline CDR1 is LGHNA and CDR2 is YSLEER.

The genes are TRBV2 and TRBJ2-3; D remains unclear. The CDR3 totals 12 residues. The V end lost 6 bases, the J end lost 5 bases, and 9 bases lay between the germline ends. From germline, CDR1 is SNHLY and CDR2 FYNNEI. CDR3 DNA sequence: TGTGCCAGCAGGGGTATTGGAGATACGCAGTATTTT. This translates into CASRGIGDTQYF. Full variable domain (outside the CDR3, taken from reference TRBV2 and TRBJ2-3): EPEVTQTPSHQVTQMGQEVILRCVPISNHLYFYWYRQILGQKVEFLVSFYNNEISEKSEIFDDQFSVERPDGSNFTLKIRSTKLEDSAMYFCASRGIGDTQYFGPGTRLTVL.

This sequence joins TRBV7-6 and TRBJ1-1; D may be TRBD1 (6 bases). The V end was cut by 5 bases, the J end by 5 bases, with 15 bases between. The germline V gene encodes CDR1 SGHVS and CDR2 FNYEAQ. The CDR3 runs to 14 residues. The CDR3 spells CASSPNGGWTEAFF. The CDR3 DNA follows: TGTGCCAGCAGCCCGAACGGGGGCTGGACTGAAGCTTTCTTT.

The chain carries TRBV27 and TRBJ1-2; TRBD1 aligns across 9 bases. V was pared by 7 bases and J by 7 bases, with 13 bases of the junction left unmatched. The CDR3 covers 15 residues. Per germline, CDR1 MNHEY and CDR2 SMNVEV (reference sequence). The CDR3 protein is CASTRLGTGPAGYTF. The CDR3, as DNA: TGTGCCAGCACCCGCCTCGGGACAGGGCCGGCTGGCTACACCTTC.

Only a few counts were recorded for this clone. The chain carries TRBV6-4 and TRBJ2-1, with 12 bases matching TRBD2. The V and J ends lost 5 bases and 4 bases, in that order; junction bases with no gene match: 3. Looked up from germline, CDR1 is MRHNA and CDR2 is SNTAGT. The CDR3 is 15 amino acids. The CDR3: CASSQTSGGYNEQFF. As DNA, the CDR3 is TGTGCCAGCAGTCAGACTAGCGGGGGTTACAATGAGCAGTTCTTC.

The CDR3 region has the DNA TGTGCCAGTTGTGGTACAGGGGGGAATTCACCCCTCCACTTT. Translation gives CASCGTGGNSPLHF. The chain employs TRBV19 and TRBJ1-6; 8 nucleotides line up with TRBD1. The V gene end was trimmed by 8 bases and the J gene end by 7 bases; junction bases not matched to a gene: 7. Per the germline V gene, CDR1 is LNHDA and CDR2 is SQIVND (reference sequence). CDR3 length equals 14 residues. Variable domain in full (rest from reference TRBV19 and TRBJ1-6): DGGITQSPKYLFRKEGQNVTLSCEQNLNHDAMYWYRQDPGQGLRLIYYSQIVNDFQKGDIAEGYSVSREKKESFPLTVTSAQKNPTAFYLCASCGTGGNSPLHFGNGTRLTVT.

This chain joins TRBV29-1 and TRBJ1-1; D is undetermined. This CDR3 contains 13 residues. The V end lost 6 bases, the J end lost 2 bases, and 13 bases lay between the germline ends. CDR1 is SQVTM, CDR2 ANQGSEA, per germline. The CDR3 region is CSVSFRRNTEAFF. The CDR3 region has the DNA TGCAGCGTCTCGTTTCGACGAAACACTGAAGCTTTCTTT.

The rearrangement joins TRBV28 to TRBJ1-2, with D perhaps TRBD1 (6 bases). This CDR3 is 13 amino acids long. Germline assignment: CDR1 MDHEN and CDR2 SYDVKM. Trimming pared 5 bases from V and 8 bases from J, leaving 15 bases between. The CDR3 is CASSGGLYRGYTF. CDR3 in DNA: TGTGCCAGCAGTGGGGGGCTGTACCGGGGCTACACCTTC.

The V gene is TRBV7-9, the J gene TRBJ1-1; maybe TRBD1 (5 bases). Looked up from germline, CDR1 is SEHNR and CDR2 is FQNEAQ (reference sequence). V lost 6 bases and J 1 base, leaving 9 bases between the germline ends. The CDR3 has 13 residues. CDR3 in DNA: TGTGCCAGCAGACAGGACCGGAACACTGAAGCTTTCTTT. Protein sequence: CASRQDRNTEAFF.